This T cell receptor (beta chain) was sequenced for a study of cytomegalovirus exposure and HLA in healthy donors. TCRdb's table, derived via immunoSEQ multiplex PCR, lists solely in-frame clones and lacks some. The data contain 90,000 to 150,000 clones, about 88% of them singletons. Regarding this clone: No antigen is known for it.

Broader study findings: Cytomegalovirus association was assigned to about 150 TCR beta chains. Reports described diagnosis of cytomegalovirus status by the classifier as highly specific and sensitive.

The receptor was isolated from a man aged 18 to 30 in good health and CMV-seropositive. Sequencing was carried out using PBMCs.

Here the CDR3 reads CATSRDSSYGYTF. The CDR3 DNA is TGTGCCACCAGCAGGGACAGCTCCTATGGCTACACCTTC. V gene TRBV15 combines with J gene TRBJ1-2; TRBD1 might be the D (6 bases). V lost 3 bases and J 4 bases, leaving 9 bases between the germline ends. The CDR3 spans 13 residues. CDR1 is LNHNV and CDR2 is YYDKDF in the germline V gene (reference sequence).